This TCR beta chain was sequenced in a study of post-analysis software for immune sequencing data. Turning to the study itself: The patients showed relapsing-remitting, secondary progressive and progressive-relapsing multiple sclerosis courses.

On this clonotype: What it binds is unknown.

Study results and limitations: Significantly decreased normalized Chao1 diversity was recorded for multiple sclerosis patients relative to controls. Roughly five TRBV segments appeared more often in patients than in controls, and TRBV5-6, TRBV5-1 and TRBV20-1 were among these.

Included in the TCR beta cDNA libraries were unique molecular identifiers. T cells numbering about 0.95 to 10 million gave rise to roughly 0.5 million cDNA molecules. Each CDR3 protein gets one entry after TCRdb re-called the PCR reads with MiXCR. The sample has a few hundred thousand distinct CDR3 sequences, approximately 46% seen once; the top ten hold roughly 12%. Per the germline V gene, CDR1 is MNHNY and CDR2 is SVGAGI (reference sequence). The length of the CDR3 is 14 residues. The V end was cut by 6 bases, the J end by 9 bases, with 15 bases between. The chain recombines TRBV6-6 with TRBJ1-6; D is perhaps TRBD1 (6 bases). Input material: blood. The sequence was obtained from a girl under 18 with multiple sclerosis. The CDR3 nucleotides read TGTGCCAGCAGAATACAGGGAGATGGTTCACCCCTCCACTTT. It encodes CASRIQGDGSPLHF.